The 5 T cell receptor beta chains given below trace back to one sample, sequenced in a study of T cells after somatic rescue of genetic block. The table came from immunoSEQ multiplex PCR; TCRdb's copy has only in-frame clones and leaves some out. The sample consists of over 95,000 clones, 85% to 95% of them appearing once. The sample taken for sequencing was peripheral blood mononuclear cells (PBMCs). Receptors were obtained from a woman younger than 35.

The CDR3 spells CASSLATGVNTEAFF. DNA of the CDR3: TGTGCCAGCAGCTTAGCGACAGGGGTGAACACTGAAGCTTTCTTT. The genes are TRBV7-9 and TRBJ1-1; 8 bases agree with TRBD1. Per the germline V gene, CDR1 is SEHNR and CDR2 is FQNEAQ (reference sequence). The V gene end was trimmed by 0 bases and the J gene end by 0 bases; junction bases not matched to a gene: 0. CDR3 size: 15 residues.

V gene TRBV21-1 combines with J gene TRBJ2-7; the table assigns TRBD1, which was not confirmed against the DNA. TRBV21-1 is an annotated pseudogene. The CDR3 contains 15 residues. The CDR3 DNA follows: TGTGCCAGCTGCGATGGACAGGGAGCTTGGTACGAGCAGTACTTC. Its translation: CASCDGQGAWYEQYF.

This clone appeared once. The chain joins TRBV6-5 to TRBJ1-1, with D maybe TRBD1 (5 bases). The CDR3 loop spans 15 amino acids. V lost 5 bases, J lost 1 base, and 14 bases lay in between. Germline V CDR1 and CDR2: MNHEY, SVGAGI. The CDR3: CASSPTGHGNTEAFF. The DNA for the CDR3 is TGTGCCAGCAGTCCGACTGGACACGGGAACACTGAAGCTTTCTTT.

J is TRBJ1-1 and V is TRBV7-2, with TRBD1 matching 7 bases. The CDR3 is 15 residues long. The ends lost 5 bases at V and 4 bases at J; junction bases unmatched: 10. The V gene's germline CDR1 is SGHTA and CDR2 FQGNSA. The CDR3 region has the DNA TGTGCCAGCAGCACACGCCGGGACAGCGTCACTGAAGCTTTCTTT. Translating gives CASSTRRDSVTEAFF. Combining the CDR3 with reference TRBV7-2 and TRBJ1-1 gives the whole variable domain GAGVSQSPSNKVTEKGKDVELRCDPISGHTALYWYRQSLGQGLEFLIYFQGNSAPDKSGLPSDRFSAERTGGSVSTLTIQRTQQEDSAVYLCASSTRRDSVTEAFFGQGTRLTVV.

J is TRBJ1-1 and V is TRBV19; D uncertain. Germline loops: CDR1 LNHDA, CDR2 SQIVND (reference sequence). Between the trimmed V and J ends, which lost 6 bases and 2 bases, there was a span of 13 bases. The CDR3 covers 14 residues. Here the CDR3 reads CASRSLAENTEAFF. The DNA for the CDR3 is TGTGCCAGTAGATCTCTGGCCGAAAACACTGAAGCTTTCTTT.